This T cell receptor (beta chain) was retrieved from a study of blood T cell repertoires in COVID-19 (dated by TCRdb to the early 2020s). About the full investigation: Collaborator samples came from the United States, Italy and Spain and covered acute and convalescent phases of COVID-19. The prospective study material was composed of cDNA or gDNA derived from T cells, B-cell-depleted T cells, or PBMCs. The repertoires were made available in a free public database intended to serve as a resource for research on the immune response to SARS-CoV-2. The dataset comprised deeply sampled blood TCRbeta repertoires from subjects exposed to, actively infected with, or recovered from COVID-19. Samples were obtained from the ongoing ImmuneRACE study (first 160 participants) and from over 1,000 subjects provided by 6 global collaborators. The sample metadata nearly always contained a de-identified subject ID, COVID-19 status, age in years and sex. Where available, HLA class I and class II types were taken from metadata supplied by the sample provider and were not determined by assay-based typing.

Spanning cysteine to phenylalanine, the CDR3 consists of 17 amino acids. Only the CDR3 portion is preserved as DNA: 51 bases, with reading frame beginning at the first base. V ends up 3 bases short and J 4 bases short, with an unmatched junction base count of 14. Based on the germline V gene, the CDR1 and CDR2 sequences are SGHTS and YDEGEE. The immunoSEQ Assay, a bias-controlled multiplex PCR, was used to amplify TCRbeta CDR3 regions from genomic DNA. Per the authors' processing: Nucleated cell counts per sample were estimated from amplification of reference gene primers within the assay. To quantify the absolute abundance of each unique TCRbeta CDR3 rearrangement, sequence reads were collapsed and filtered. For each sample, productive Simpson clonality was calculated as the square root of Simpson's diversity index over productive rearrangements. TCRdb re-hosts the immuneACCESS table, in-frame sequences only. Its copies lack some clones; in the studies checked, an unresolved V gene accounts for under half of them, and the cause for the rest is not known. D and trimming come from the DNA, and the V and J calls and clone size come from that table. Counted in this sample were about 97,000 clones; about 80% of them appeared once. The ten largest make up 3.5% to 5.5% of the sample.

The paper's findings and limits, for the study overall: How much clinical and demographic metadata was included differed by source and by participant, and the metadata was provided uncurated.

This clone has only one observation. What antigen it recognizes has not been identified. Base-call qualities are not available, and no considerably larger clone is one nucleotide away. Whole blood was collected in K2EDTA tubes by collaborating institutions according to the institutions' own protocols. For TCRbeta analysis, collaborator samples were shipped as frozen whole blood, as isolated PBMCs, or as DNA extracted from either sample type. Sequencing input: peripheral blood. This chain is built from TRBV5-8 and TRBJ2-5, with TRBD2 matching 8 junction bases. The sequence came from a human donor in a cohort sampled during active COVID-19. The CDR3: CASSSPPGLEVRETQYF. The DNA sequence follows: TGTGCCAGCAGCTCCCCTCCGGGACTAGAAGTCCGAGAGACCCAGTACTTC.